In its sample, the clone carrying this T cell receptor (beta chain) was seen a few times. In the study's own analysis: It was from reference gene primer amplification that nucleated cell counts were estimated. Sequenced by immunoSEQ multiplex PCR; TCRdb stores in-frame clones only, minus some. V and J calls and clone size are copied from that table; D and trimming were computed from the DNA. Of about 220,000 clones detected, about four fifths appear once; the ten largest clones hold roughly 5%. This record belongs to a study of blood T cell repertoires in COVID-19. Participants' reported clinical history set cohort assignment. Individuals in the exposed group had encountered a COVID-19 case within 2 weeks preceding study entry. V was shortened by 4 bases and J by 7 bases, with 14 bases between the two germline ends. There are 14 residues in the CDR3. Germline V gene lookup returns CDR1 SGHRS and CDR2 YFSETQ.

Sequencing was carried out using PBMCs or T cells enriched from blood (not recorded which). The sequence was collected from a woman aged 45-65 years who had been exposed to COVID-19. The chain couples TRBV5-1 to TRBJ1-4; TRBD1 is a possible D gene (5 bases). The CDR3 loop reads CASSAGGEVEKLFF. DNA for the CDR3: TGCGCCAGCAGCGCCGGGGGGGAGGTTGAAAAACTGTTTTTT.